This T cell receptor (beta chain) is from a study of cytomegalovirus exposure and HLA in healthy donors. Germline V gene data show CDR1 as MGHDK and CDR2 as SYGVNS. The CDR3 is 17 residues long. The trim removed 6 bases at V and 4 bases at J, leaving 13 bases unmatched. Produced via immunoSEQ multiplex PCR; TCRdb's table is partial and in-frame only. The profile shows 250,000 to 300,000 clones, about 86% of them singletons. The gene calls are TRBV25-1 and TRBJ2-3; 10 positions match TRBD2. Material for sequencing was PBMCs. This sequence was found in a woman in her late teens or twenties in good health and CMV-seronegative. DNA of the CDR3: TGTGCCAGCAGGGACGAGTCTAGCGGGAGAGGGGCAGATACGCAGTATTTT. It specifies CASRDESSGRGADTQYF.